The TCR beta chain under discussion was sequenced for a study of identical twins. Healthy Caucasians supplied all donations. This clonotype was observed a few times. It was template switching that added a universal primer site, and there were unique molecular identifiers on the cDNA. TCRdb re-called the 5' RACE reads through MiXCR, storing one row per CDR3 protein. The repertoire holds 500,000 to 550,000 distinct CDR3 sequences, with 20% to 25% as singletons. V lost 5 bases and J lost 7; bases outside the gene matches: 14. This CDR3 is built from 17 residues. The germline V gene encodes CDR1 KGHDR and CDR2 SFDVKD. This same sample was also taken into another study, of yellow fever vaccine responses in identical twins.

This receptor was obtained from a woman aged 18-29 years in good health. Sample: CD4+ T cells sorted from blood. The J gene is TRBJ2-1, the V gene TRBV24-1, with TRBD2 matching 9 bases. The CDR3 reads CATSVGYAGGSVNEQFF. Here the CDR3 DNA reads TGTGCCACCAGTGTGGGGTATGCGGGAGGGTCAGTGAATGAGCAGTTCTTC.